This T cell receptor beta chain was recorded in a study of metastatic and nonmetastatic thyroid tumors. Study as a whole: The comparison covered peripheral blood and tumor or nodule tissue in malignant and benign thyroid patients.

Study results and limitations: Patients with malignant thyroid tumors reportedly had significantly higher TCR beta diversity than those with benign nodules, in blood and tumor.

Using MiXCR, TCRdb reanalyzed the PCR reads. This sample has roughly 63,000 clones, with under 20% found just once. None of the patients had undergone any treatment ahead of thyroid surgery. CDR3 length equals 10 residues. The germline gives CDR1 MNHEY, CDR2 SVGAGI. This clone has more than one count but fewer than ten. Its antigen remains unknown. At one end the junction does not follow the germline gene, possibly because of a read error. The receptor was derived from a male donor with papillary thyroid cancer or a benign thyroid nodule (not recorded which). Some clones in this sample may be carry-over from other donors' samples. The rearrangement links TRBV6-5 to TRBJ1-5; a weak D match, TRBD1 (6 bases). The sample was blood. In DNA form, the CDR3 reads TGTGCCAGCGGGGGGGGGCCCCATCATTTT. This sequence encodes CASGGGPHHF.